The T cell receptor (beta chain) described here comes from a study of T cell responses to AZD1222 COVID-19 vaccine. The study, taken as a whole, reports: A mostly white British donor set with more females was recruited, and clonal diversity was possibly underestimated. No day 14 peak samples; only post-peak repertoires were characterized.

In the case of this clone: What it binds is unknown.

In germline, CDR1 is LNHDA, CDR2 SQIVND (reference sequence). The CDR3 loop spans 13 amino acids. Produced via immunoSEQ multiplex PCR; TCRdb's table is partial and in-frame only. The repertoire holds approximately 210,000 clones, with roughly nine tenths as singletons. The sequenced sample was peripheral blood, obtained 28 days after the second AZD1222 dose. The rearrangement uses TRBV19 and TRBJ1-2; 9 bases are shared with TRBD1. The clonotype was recovered from an adult who received the AZD1222 COVID-19 vaccine. Written as DNA, the CDR3 is TGTGCTGTCAGTCCGGGACAGGGTTATGGCTACACCTTC. It specifies CAVSPGQGYGYTF.